The entry below gives a single TCR beta chain sequence along with its context. This record belongs to a study of blood T cells in healthy people across ages. CDR1 and CDR2 (germline): SGHRS, YFSETQ. This CDR3 contains 19 residues. The V gene end was trimmed by 0 bases and the J gene end by 2 bases; junction bases not matched to a gene: 9. It was with a sample-barcoded 5' primer and a J-beta primer mix that a second PCR of roughly 7 to 12 cycles was run. TCRdb analysed the 5' RACE reads with MiXCR anew, one entry per CDR3 protein. The table lists about 1 million distinct CDR3 sequences, 25% of them singletons, with less than 0.85% in the top ten. These same data were also listed under a study on T cells of mothers and their children.

This receptor was taken from a girl aged 2 to 9 in good health. The specimen was blood. V gene TRBV5-1 combines with J gene TRBJ2-6, with 9 bases that match TRBD1. CDR3 residues: CASSLGPGTGFAGANVLTF. CDR3 DNA: TGCGCCAGCAGCTTGGGGCCGGGGACAGGGTTCGCTGGGGCCAACGTCCTGACTTTC.